The 14 T cell receptor beta chains presented below share a single source sample, sequenced in a study of CD8+ T cells in alopecia areata (dated 2018 in TCRdb). The sample's time point label, decoded: more than 3 weeks on oral tofacitinib. Sample treatment or condition, as interpreted from the label and publication: oral pan-JAK inhibitor, 5-10 mg twice daily. Library preparation used the immunoSEQ multiplex PCR assay. To provide template for TCR sequencing, every sample had RNA extracted and reverse transcribed into cDNA. This is the immuneACCESS table as TCRdb keeps it, with only in-frame sequences that have V and J called. A part of the clones is gone; compared with another copy, unresolved V genes explain less than half, and the rest is unexplained. Counted in this sample were about 200,000 clones; approximately 60% of them appeared once. Approximately 3.4% of the sample goes to the ten largest clones.

The sequencing used CD4+ T cells sorted from blood, collected at week 4, from a patient treated with tofacitinib. The receptors were sampled from a human donor with alopecia areata.

This chain connects TRBV30 to TRBJ1-1; D perhaps matches TRBD1 (5 bases). The V gene lost 5 bases and the J gene lost 1 base, with 8 bases spanning the gap. This CDR3 comprises 12 residues. Germline-derived CDR1 and CDR2 are GTSNPN and SVGIG (reference sequence). CDR3 DNA sequence: TGTGCCTGGGACAGAACGAACACTGAAGCTTTCTTT. Translating it yields CAWDRTNTEAFF.

The chain has TRBV4-2 and TRBJ2-1; TRBD2 matches at 12 bases. V dropped 4 bases and J dropped 5; count of bases not matched to a gene: 3. CDR3 length: 15 amino acids. Germline V lookup: CDR1 LGHNA, CDR2 YNFKEQ. For the CDR3, the DNA is TGTGCCAGCAGCCGGACTAGCGGGACGCACAATGAGCAGTTCTTC. It codes for CASSRTSGTHNEQFF.

The sample holds a few counts of this clone. The chain carries TRBV9 and TRBJ1-5; D not resolved. Trimming cost V 3 bases and J 2 bases, with 9 bases left between them. CDR3 length: 14 residues. CDR1 and CDR2 (germline): SGDLS, YYNGEE. CDR3 bases: TGTGCCAGCAGCGGAACTGGGGGCAATCAGCCCCAGCATTTT. Its translation is CASSGTGGNQPQHF.

This clone has just a few counts. The J gene is TRBJ1-2, the V gene TRBV29-1; D gene ambiguous. V lost 2 bases to trimming and J lost 14 bases, with 15 bases between them. The CDR3 is 11 amino acids. Germline V gene sequence: CDR1 SQVTM, CDR2 ANQGSEA. The CDR3, as DNA: TGCAGCGTTGAAAGGACGCAGCGGGCAACCTTC. As protein: CSVERTQRATF.

The chain employs TRBV27 and TRBJ2-5; perhaps D is TRBD1 or TRBD2 (5 bases each). In germline, CDR1 is MNHEY, CDR2 SMNVEV (reference sequence). V lost 1 base to trimming and J lost 7 bases, with 7 bases between them. This CDR3 is built from 12 residues. The CDR3 sequence: CASSLYGGTQYF. In nucleotides, the CDR3 is TGTGCCAGCAGTTTATATGGGGGGACCCAGTACTTC.

This clone turned up a few times. This chain joins TRBV5-4 and TRBJ1-1; weak D call: TRBD1 (5 bases). The V and J ends lost 7 bases and 0 bases respectively, with 13 bases between them. The CDR3 runs 14 residues. CDR1 and CDR2 from the germline V gene are SGHNT and YYREEE (reference sequence). DNA for the CDR3: TGTGCCAGCGGGAAAGAGGGGTTGAACACTGAAGCTTTCTTT. This encodes CASGKEGLNTEAFF.

This clone has more than one count but fewer than ten. V is TRBV29-1 and J is TRBJ2-3, with TRBD1 identical over 8 bases. The CDR3 is made up of 15 amino acids. V shed 4 bases, J shed 1 base, and the junction held 7 bases outside the gene matches. Germline V gene data show CDR1 as SQVTM and CDR2 as ANQGSEA. The CDR3 DNA is TGCAGCGTTGTCTCGACAGGGGCTGGCACAGATACGCAGTATTTT. This gives the protein CSVVSTGAGTDTQYF.

V and J are TRBV7-8 and TRBJ1-1, with D possibly being TRBD1 (5 bases). Germline CDR1 is SGHVS and CDR2 is FQNEAQ. The V end was cut by 2 bases, the J end by 0 bases, with 7 bases between. The CDR3 contains 14 residues. The CDR3 spells CASSLRQMNTEAFF. Written as DNA, the CDR3 is TGTGCCAGCAGCTTAAGACAGATGAACACTGAAGCTTTCTTT.

The chain links TRBV27 to TRBJ2-1; D is undetermined. V was shortened by 3 bases and J by 13 bases, with 16 bases between the two germline ends. The CDR3 extends over 13 amino acids. The V gene's germline CDR1 is MNHEY and CDR2 SMNVEV (reference sequence). CDR3 protein: CASSFSLREEQFF. CDR3 nucleotides: TGTGCCAGCAGTTTCTCTTTAAGGGAAGAACAGTTCTTC.

The J gene is TRBJ2-6, the V gene TRBV14; D remains unclear. CDR3 length equals 13 residues. Trimming shortened V by 4 bases and J by 0 bases, and 1 base separated the two germline ends. CDR1 and CDR2 (germline): SGHDN, FVKESK. CDR3 sequence (DNA): TGTGCCAGCAGCCCCTCTGGGGCCAACGTCCTGACTTTC. Amino acid sequence: CASSPSGANVLTF.

The chain links TRBV30 to TRBJ2-1, with D hard to call. CDR1 and CDR2 from the germline V gene are GTSNPN and SVGIG (reference sequence). V lost 2 bases and J lost 6, with 8 bases in between. The CDR3 is made up of 12 amino acids. CDR3 region: CAWSSIRNEQFF. The CDR3, as DNA: TGTGCCTGGAGTTCCATCCGCAATGAGCAGTTCTTC.

The chain recombines TRBV30 with TRBJ2-7; D is undetermined. V lost 2 bases and J lost 4, with 15 bases in between. Germline V gene sequence: CDR1 GTSNPN, CDR2 SVGIG (reference sequence). The CDR3 consists of 14 residues. CDR3 sequence reads: CAWSRLPTAYEQYF. The CDR3 DNA reads as TGTGCCTGGAGTCGCCTGCCCACTGCATACGAGCAGTACTTC.

The sample holds a few counts of this clone. J is TRBJ2-3 and V is TRBV11-2; 11 nucleotides match TRBD2. The CDR3 covers 16 residues. V shed 4 bases, J shed 4 bases, and the junction held 7 bases outside the gene matches. Germline V lookup: CDR1 SGHAT, CDR2 FQNNGV. CDR3 sequence: CASSSRLAGSSDTQYF. The CDR3 DNA follows: TGTGCCAGCAGCTCCCGACTAGCGGGGAGTTCAGATACGCAGTATTTT.

This clone was found a few times. One junction end does not reproduce the germline sequence, and a read error may be involved. The chain combines TRBV30 with TRBJ1-2, with D possibly matching TRBD1 (6 bases). Germline loops: CDR1 GTSNPN, CDR2 SVGIG (reference sequence). The CDR3 sequence is 11 residues long. CDR3 sequence: CAWSARRGTVF. The CDR3, as DNA: TGTGCCTGGAGTGCCAGAAGGGGGACGGTCTTC.